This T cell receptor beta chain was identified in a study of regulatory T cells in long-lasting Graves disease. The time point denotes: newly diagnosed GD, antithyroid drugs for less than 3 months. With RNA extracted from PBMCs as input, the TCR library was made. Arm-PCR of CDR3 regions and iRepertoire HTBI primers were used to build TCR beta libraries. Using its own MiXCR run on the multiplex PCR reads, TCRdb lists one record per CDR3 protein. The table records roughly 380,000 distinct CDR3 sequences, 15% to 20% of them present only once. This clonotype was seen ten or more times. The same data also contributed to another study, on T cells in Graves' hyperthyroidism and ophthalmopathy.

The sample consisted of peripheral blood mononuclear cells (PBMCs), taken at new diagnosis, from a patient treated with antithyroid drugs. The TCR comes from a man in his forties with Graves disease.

As DNA, the CDR3 is TGTGCCAGCAGGCCATTACAGGGTCTGGGCGAAAAACTGTTTTTT. Protein sequence: CASRPLQGLGEKLFF. The chain is built from TRBV2 and TRBJ1-4, with TRBD1 as a possible D gene (6 bases). This CDR3 spans 15 amino acids. Per the germline V gene, CDR1 is SNHLY and CDR2 is FYNNEI. The V end lost 6 bases, the J end lost 8 bases, and 19 bases lay between the germline ends.